Sequencing of this T cell receptor beta chain was carried out in a study of cytomegalovirus exposure and HLA in healthy donors. Whole-study results and caveats: TCR beta chains numbering more than 150 were designated cytomegalovirus-associated.

Vbeta (60) and Jbeta (13) primers were used in the PCR. Only in-frame clones appear in the TCRdb table, and some are missing; sequencing was by immunoSEQ multiplex PCR. The data contain 110,000 or so clones, about 80% of them singletons. About this clone: Antigen: not known.

The sequence was collected from a woman aged 25 to 45 in good health and CMV-seropositive. The sequenced sample consisted of PBMCs.

The CDR3 is CASSLSQGSGNTIYF. As DNA, the CDR3 is TGTGCCAGCAGCTTGTCCCAGGGCTCTGGAAACACCATATATTTT. The chain links TRBV7-8 to TRBJ1-3, with a possible D match to TRBD1 (5 bases). The CDR3 has 15 amino acids. Trimming took 3 bases from V and 0 from J, leaving 9 bases between them. Germline CDR1 reads SGHVS; CDR2 reads FQNEAQ.